This T cell receptor beta chain was sequenced during a study of patients and donors after allogeneic stem cell transplantation. V was pared by 3 bases and J by 5 bases, with 10 bases of the junction left unmatched. From germline, CDR1 is DFQATT and CDR2 SNEGSKA (reference sequence). CDR3 length: 14 residues. One entry per CDR3 protein results from TCRdb running MiXCR on the RT-PCR reads. Of around 200,000 distinct CDR3 sequences in the sample, around two fifths were seen once. V is TRBV20-1 and J is TRBJ2-7; 7 bases agree with TRBD2. Sequenced: blood, either unsorted or a sorted T cell fraction (not recorded which). The receptor was isolated from a human donor who was either an allogeneic HSCT recipient or a stem cell or donor lymphocyte infusion donor (not recorded which). It is not recorded whose cells these are; they may come from a transplant donor. CDR3 sequence: CSARGGTLGDEQYF. In DNA form, the CDR3 reads TGCAGTGCTAGGGGAGGGACCCTAGGGGACGAGCAGTACTTC.